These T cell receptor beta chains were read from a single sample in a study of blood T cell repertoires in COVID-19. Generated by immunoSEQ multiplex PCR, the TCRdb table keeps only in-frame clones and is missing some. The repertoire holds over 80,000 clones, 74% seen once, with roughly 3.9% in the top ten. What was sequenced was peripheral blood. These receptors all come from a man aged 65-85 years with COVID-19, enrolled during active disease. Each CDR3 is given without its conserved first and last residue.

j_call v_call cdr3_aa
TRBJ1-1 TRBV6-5 ASTDRGTEAF
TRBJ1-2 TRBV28 ASSSGLWGGYT
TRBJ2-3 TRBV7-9 ASSPRYVRGDTQY
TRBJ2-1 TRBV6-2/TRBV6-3 ASSYGTSGTYNEQF
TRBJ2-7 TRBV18 ASSLRHGSYEQY
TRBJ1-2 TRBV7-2 ASSLKTGINGYT
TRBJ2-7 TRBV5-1 ASSLVQGPPEQY
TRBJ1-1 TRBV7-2 ASSLERQLEAF
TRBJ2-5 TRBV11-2 ASSPRTSGIQETQY
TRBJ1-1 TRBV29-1 SVVSLPEAF
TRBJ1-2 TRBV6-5 ASSLQGYYGYT
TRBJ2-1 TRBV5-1 ASSLSGTGARGEQF
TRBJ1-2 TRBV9 ASSVGGSSGYGYT
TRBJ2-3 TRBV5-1 ASSLDFYTQY
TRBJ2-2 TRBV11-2 ASSYPRGRAGELF
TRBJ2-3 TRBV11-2 ASSLGRLAGVYTQY
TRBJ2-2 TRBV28 ASSGRTGELF
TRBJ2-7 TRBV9 ASSVELAGAYEQY
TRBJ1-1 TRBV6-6 ASSYPGGTNTEAF
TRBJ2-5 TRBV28 ASSSGFVLAGALETQY
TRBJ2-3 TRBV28 ASILAGTDTQY
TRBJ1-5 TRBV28 ASSGGTGGQPQH
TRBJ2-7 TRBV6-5 ASRYETGARYEQY
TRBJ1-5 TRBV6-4 ASSESINQPQH
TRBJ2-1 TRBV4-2 ASSQVSGQGGMF
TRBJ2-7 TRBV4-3 ASSQDTGTGEQY
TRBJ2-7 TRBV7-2 ASSLGLAGAGYEQY
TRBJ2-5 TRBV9 ASSGTSGRGETQY
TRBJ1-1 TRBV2 ASSREGARSGAF
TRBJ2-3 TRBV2 ASTQGLAATDTQY
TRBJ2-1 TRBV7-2 ASSLEASGSGEQF
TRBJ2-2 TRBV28 ASSTEGGELF
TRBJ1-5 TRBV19 ASSFLVRNQPQH
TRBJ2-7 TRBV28 ASTGRGSSYEQY
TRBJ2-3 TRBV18 ASSPRAPAGGWDTQY
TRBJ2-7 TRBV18 ASSPPVGSGGPEQY